Sequencing of this T cell receptor beta chain was carried out in a study of blood T cells in healthy people across ages (dated by TCRdb to between 2014 and 2016). In terms of the full investigation: Template switching captured roughly one uniquely barcoded TCR beta cDNA molecule per two T cells in model experiments. Using deep sequencing normalized with unique cDNA molecular identifiers, the study measured how TCR beta repertoire diversity changes with age. The donors were divided into four age groups: young (average approximately 17 years), middle-aged (about 39), aged (62) and long-lived (roughly 88). To avoid experimental bias, donors of different ages were randomly spread across the sequencing lanes. The study analyzed two additional independent replicas of 1 million unique cDNA reads from the same blood draw for two donors, one aged 18 to 29 and one aged 80 or older. What the authors observed across the whole study: The CMV infection status of donors was not known, potentially confounding age-related changes in expanded clonotypes. Estimates of total diversity based on one million sequenced T cells were considered lower bounds and underestimates. Compared with the aged group, the long-lived group had more naive CD4+ T cells, fewer expanded clones and increased TCR diversity, suggesting age selection. Because profiling used bulk unsorted PBMCs, naive and antigen-experienced compartments could not be compared conclusively. As age increased, observed TCR beta diversity per million T cells dropped in a roughly linear way, and a significant reduction was already evident by age 40. A strong correlation was found between observed TCR beta diversity and the percentage of naive T cells measured by flow cytometry.

Libraries were prepared through 5' RACE. The instrument was an Illumina HiSeq 2500. The second PCR ran for about 6 to 12 cycles and used a J-beta primer mix along with a sample-barcoded 5' primer. Each TCR beta cDNA molecule received a unique molecular identifier from a template-switch 5' adaptor carrying 12 random nucleotides. Each sample yielded at least 2.5 million CDR3-containing paired-end reads. The Mint cDNA synthesis kit, primed by a TRBC-specific oligonucleotide, was used to synthesize first-strand cDNA from all RNA. All cDNA was treated with uracil-DNA glycosylase and then went through a first 18-cycle PCR with the universal primers M1SS and BC2_uni_R. From the authors' description of their analysis: For normalization, 1 million high-quality reads were randomly selected from each sample, with every read carrying a distinct molecular identifier. Instead of being binned into consensus sequences, reads with shared molecular identifiers were discarded. MiTCR, with a Q25 quality threshold and the strictest error-elimination algorithm, was used for CDR3 identification, clonotype clustering and error correction. Lower-bound total TCR beta diversity was estimated with a nonparametric unseen species model using Euler transformation. The raw public data were reprocessed by TCRdb itself: fastp quality trimming at Q25, MiXCR clonotype calling, in-frame beta chains only. Rows with one shared CDR3 protein collapse into an entry with the most common genes and DNA. TCRdb's processing, not the authors', yielded these V and J calls. The sample records more than 500,000 distinct CDR3 sequences, 25% to 30% of which are singletons. Under 20% of the sample lies in the top ten.

This clonotype has more than one count but fewer than ten. No antigen is known for it. Base quality data are lacking; no much larger clone is found one base away. Its CDR3 holds 15 amino acids, cysteine through phenylalanine. Just the 45-base CDR3 DNA is kept, in frame starting at base 1. CDR1 KGHSH and CDR2 LQKENI were looked up in the germline V gene. At the junction V is shortened by 3 bases and J by 1 base, with 12 bases in between. The approximately 40 donors, aged roughly 6 to 95 years, were systemically healthy Caucasian individuals from Russia. Roughly 10 milliliters of peripheral blood were collected from each donor into EDTA-treated Vacutainer tubes. Ficoll-Paque density-gradient centrifugation was used to isolate PBMCs, with at least 6 million per sample. Total RNA, at least 6 micrograms per sample, was extracted from PBMCs with Trizol reagent. For every donor, an aliquot of PBMCs went through flow cytometry to measure the percentages of naive CD45RAhigh/CD27high T cells.

This sequence was found in a woman between 65 and 79 years old in good health. Recombination linked TRBV18 to TRBJ1-2, with the D gene not clear enough to name. The sequencing sample was made of blood. The DNA is as follows: TGTGCCAGCTCACCCAGTGCCGACCTTAACTATGGCTACACCTTC. It translates to CASSPSADLNYGYTF.